A single sample gave rise to the 5 T cell receptor beta chains below, sequenced in a study of immune evolution from preneoplasia to lung adenocarcinoma. TCRdb's copy holds only in-frame clones and misses some; the assay was immunoSEQ multiplex PCR. Here the sample spans approximately 10,000 clones, roughly 91% being singletons. Specimen: FFPE invasive lung adenocarcinoma tissue. The source of these receptors is a person aged 65 to 85 with invasive lung adenocarcinoma. Some clones in this sample may be carry-over from other donors' samples.

V and J are TRBV29-1 and TRBJ1-2, with 9 bases identical to TRBD1. Looked up from germline, CDR1 is SQVTM and CDR2 is ANQGSEA. V lost 4 bases and J lost 7; bases outside the gene matches: 7. The CDR3 is 13 amino acids. The CDR3 DNA follows: TGCAGCGTTGCCCGGACAGGGGAAGTTGGCTACACCTTC. Translated, it gives CSVARTGEVGYTF.

The sample holds a few counts of this clone. The sample holds other DNA sequences that translate to the same CDR3. The CDR3 DNA reads as TGTGCCAGTAGTATCGGGAGTCTGAATGAAAAACTGTTTTTT. Protein: CASSIGSLNEKLFF. The chain links TRBV19 to TRBJ1-4, with D uncertain. Per germline, CDR1 LNHDA and CDR2 SQIVND (reference sequence). CDR3 size: 14 residues. V gave up 3 bases and J gave up 5 bases, with 10 bases separating them. Looking up the rest from reference TRBV19 and TRBJ1-4 gives the full variable domain: DGGITQSPKYLFRKEGQNVTLSCEQNLNHDAMYWYRQDPGQGLRLIYYSQIVNDFQKGDIAEGYSVSREKKESFPLTVTSAQKNPTAFYLCASSIGSLNEKLFFGSGTQLSVL.

This chain connects TRBV29-1 to TRBJ1-1; 9 bases align to TRBD1. CDR1 SQVTM and CDR2 ANQGSEA come from the germline V gene. The CDR3 loop spans 14 amino acids. With V trimmed by 4 bases and J by 3 bases, 6 bases remained unmatched. The CDR3 sequence is CSVGQGVTYTEAFF. DNA for the CDR3: TGCAGCGTTGGACAGGGGGTTACGTACACTGAAGCTTTCTTT.

The V and J genes are TRBV30 and TRBJ1-1; D may be TRBD1 (6 bases). The CDR3 runs 19 residues. V lost 2 bases, J lost 0 bases, and 25 bases lay in between. CDR1 is GTSNPN, CDR2 SVGIG, per germline (reference sequence). Written as DNA, the CDR3 is TGTGCCTGGAGTCCCACCGGGACAACTAGATTATTTATGAACACTGAAGCTTTCTTT. Translating it yields CAWSPTGTTRLFMNTEAFF. The full variable domain, completed using reference TRBV30 and TRBJ1-1, is SQTIHQWPATLVQPVGSPLSLECTVEGTSNPNLYWYRQAAGRGLQLLFYSVGIGQISSEVPQNLSASRPQDRQFILSSKKLLLSDSGFYLCAWSPTGTTRLFMNTEAFFGQGTRLTVV.

This chain joins TRBV2 and TRBJ2-2; no reliable D call. Germline V gene data show CDR1 as SNHLY and CDR2 as FYNNEI. With 4 bases removed from V and 4 bases from J, the gap between germline ends came to 10 bases. This CDR3 spans 14 amino acids. CDR3 sequence (DNA): TGTGCCAGCAGTGCAGGTGCCGCCACCGGGGAGCTGTTTTTT. Translation gives CASSAGAATGELFF.